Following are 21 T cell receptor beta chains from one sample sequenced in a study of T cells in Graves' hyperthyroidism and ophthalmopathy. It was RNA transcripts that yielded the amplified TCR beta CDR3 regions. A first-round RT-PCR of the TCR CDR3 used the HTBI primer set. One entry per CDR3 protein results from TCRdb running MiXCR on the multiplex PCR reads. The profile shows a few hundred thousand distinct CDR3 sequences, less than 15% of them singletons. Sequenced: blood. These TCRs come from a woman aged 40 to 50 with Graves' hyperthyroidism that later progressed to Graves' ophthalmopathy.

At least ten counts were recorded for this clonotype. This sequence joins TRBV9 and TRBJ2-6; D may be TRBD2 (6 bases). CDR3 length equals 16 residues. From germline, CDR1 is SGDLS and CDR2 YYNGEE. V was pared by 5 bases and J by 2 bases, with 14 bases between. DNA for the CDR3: TGTGCCAGCAGGAAAGGGAGGTCCCCTGGGGCCAACGTCCTGACTTTC. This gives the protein CASRKGRSPGANVLTF.

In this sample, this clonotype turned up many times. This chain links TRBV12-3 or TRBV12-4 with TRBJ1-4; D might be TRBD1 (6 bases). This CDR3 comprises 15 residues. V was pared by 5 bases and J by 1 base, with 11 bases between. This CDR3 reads CASSQTGRTNEKLFF. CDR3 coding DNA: TGTGCCAGCAGTCAGACAGGCCGAACTAATGAAAAACTGTTTTTT.

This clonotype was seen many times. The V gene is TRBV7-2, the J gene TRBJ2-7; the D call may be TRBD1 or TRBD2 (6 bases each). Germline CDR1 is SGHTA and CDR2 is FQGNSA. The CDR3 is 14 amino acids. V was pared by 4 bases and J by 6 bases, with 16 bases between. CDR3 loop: CASSSSGVGGEQYF. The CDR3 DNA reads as TGTGCCAGCAGCTCCTCAGGGGTGGGAGGCGAGCAGTACTTC.

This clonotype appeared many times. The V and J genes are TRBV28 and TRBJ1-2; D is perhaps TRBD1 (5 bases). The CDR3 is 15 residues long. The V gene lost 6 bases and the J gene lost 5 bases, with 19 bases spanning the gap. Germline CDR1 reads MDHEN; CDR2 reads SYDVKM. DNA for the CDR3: TGTGCCAGCAGCGAACGAAGACAGTTCCAATATGGCTACACCTTC. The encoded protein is CASSERRQFQYGYTF.

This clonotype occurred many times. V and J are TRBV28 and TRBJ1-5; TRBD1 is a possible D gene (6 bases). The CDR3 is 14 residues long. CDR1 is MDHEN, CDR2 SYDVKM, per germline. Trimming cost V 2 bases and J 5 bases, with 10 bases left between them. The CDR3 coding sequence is TGTGCCAGCAGTTTACTACAGGGCTATCAGCCCCAGCATTTT. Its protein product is CASSLLQGYQPQHF. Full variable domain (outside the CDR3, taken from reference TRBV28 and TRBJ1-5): DVKVTQSSRYLVKRTGEKVFLECVQDMDHENMFWYRQDPGLGLRLIYFSYDVKMKEKGDIPEGYSVSREKKERFSLILESASTNQTSMYLCASSLLQGYQPQHFGDGTRLSIL.

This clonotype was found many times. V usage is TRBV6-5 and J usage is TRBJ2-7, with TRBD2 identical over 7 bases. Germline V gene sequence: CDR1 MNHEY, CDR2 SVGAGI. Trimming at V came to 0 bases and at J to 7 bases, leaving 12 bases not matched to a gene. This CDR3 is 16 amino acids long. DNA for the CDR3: TGTGCCAGCAGTTACTCGACTGCGTTCGGAGCGGGGGAGCAGTACTTC. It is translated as CASSYSTAFGAGEQYF.

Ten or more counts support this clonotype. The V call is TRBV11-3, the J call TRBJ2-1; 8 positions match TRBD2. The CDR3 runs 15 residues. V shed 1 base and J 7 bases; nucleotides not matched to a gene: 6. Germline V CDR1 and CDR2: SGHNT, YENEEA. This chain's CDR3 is CASSLGSGSWNEQFF. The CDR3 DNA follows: TGTGCCAGCAGCTTAGGGAGCGGGAGCTGGAATGAGCAGTTCTTC.

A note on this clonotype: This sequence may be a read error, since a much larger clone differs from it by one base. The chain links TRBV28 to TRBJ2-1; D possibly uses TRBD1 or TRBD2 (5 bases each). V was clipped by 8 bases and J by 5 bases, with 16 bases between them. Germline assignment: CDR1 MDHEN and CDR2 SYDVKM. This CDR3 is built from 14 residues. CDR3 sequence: CASGRTRGNNEQFF. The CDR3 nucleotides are TGTGCCAGCGGAAGGACCCGGGGCAACAATGAGCAGTTCTTC.

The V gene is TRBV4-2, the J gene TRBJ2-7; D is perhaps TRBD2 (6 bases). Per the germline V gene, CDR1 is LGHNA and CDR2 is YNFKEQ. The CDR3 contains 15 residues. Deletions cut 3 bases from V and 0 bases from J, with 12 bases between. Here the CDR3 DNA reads TGTGCCAGCAGCCACACCGGAGGGTCCTCCTACGAGCAGTACTTC. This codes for CASSHTGGSSYEQYF.

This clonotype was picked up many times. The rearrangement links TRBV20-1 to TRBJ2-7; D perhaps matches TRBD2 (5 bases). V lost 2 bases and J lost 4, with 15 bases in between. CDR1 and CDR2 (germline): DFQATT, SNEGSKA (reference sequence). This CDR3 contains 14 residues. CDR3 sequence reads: CSARLGVPPYEQYF. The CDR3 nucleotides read TGCAGTGCTAGACTCGGGGTCCCACCTTACGAGCAGTACTTC.

The CDR3 loop is CASSQGFGSVRYEQFF. CDR3 in DNA: TGTGCCAGCAGCCAAGGTTTCGGGAGTGTCCGGTATGAGCAGTTCTTC. This chain links TRBV3-1 with TRBJ2-1; tentatively, D is TRBD2 (6 bases). The CDR3 contains 16 residues. From germline, CDR1 is LGHDT and CDR2 YNNKEL (reference sequence). Deletions cut 1 base from V and 8 bases from J, with 18 bases between.

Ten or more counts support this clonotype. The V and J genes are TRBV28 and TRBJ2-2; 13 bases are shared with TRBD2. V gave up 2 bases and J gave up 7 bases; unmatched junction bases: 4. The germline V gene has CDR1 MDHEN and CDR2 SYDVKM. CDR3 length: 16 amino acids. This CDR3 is CASSLGLAGDVGELFF. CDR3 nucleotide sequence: TGTGCCAGCAGTTTAGGACTAGCGGGAGACGTCGGGGAGCTGTTTTTT.

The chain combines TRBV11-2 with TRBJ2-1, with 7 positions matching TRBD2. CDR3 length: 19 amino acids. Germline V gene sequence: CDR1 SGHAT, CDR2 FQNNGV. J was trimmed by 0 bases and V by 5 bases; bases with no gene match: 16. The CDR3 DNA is TGTGCCAGCAGCCAACTAGGGGTTAGCGGGTCCCCCTCCTACAATGAGCAGTTCTTC. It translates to CASSQLGVSGSPSYNEQFF.

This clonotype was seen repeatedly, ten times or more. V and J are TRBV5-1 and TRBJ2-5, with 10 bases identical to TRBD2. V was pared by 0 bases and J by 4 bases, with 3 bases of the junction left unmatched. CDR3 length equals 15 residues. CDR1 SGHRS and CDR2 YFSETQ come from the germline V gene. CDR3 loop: CASSLGTSGRETQYF. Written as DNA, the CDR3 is TGCGCCAGCAGCTTGGGGACTAGCGGACGAGAGACCCAGTACTTC.

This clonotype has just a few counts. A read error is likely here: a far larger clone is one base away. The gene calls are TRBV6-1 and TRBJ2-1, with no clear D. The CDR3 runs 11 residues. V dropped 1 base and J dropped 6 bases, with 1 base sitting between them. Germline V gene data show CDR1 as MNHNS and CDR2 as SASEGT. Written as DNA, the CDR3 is TGTGCCAGCAGTGAAGTCAATGAGCAGTTCTTC. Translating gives CASSEVNEQFF.

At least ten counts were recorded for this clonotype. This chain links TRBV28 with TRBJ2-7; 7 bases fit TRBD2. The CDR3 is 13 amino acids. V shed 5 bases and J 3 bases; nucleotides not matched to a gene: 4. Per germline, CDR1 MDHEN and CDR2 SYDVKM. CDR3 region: CASSRASGYEQYF. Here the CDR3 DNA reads TGTGCCAGCAGTCGAGCTAGCGGCTACGAGCAGTACTTC.

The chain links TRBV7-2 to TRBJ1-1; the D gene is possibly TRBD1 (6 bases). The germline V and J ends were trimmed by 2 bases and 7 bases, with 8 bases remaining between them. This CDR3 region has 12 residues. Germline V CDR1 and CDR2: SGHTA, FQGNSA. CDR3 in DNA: TGTGCCAGCAGCTTAACGGACAGTGAAGCTTTCTTT. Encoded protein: CASSLTDSEAFF.

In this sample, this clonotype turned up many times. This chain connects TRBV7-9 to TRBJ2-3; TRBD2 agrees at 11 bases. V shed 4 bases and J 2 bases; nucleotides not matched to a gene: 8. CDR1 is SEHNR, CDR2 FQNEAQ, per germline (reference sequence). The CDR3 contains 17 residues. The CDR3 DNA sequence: TGTGCCAGCAGCTGGCTAGCGGGAGGCTGGGACACAGATACGCAGTATTTT. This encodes CASSWLAGGWDTDTQYF.

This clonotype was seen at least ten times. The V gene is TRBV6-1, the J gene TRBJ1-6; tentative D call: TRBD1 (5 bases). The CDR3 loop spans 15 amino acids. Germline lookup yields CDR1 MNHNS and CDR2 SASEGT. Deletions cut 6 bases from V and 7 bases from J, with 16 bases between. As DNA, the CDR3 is TGTGCCAGCAGCGCCCCTCAGGGACGGAATTCACCCCTCCACTTT. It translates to CASSAPQGRNSPLHF.

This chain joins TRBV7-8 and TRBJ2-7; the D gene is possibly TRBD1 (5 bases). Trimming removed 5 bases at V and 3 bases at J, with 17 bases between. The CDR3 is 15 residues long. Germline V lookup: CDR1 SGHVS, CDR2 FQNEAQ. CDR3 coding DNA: TGTGCCAGCAGCCCAGCCAGGGCCCAACTCTACGAGCAGTACTTC. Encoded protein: CASSPARAQLYEQYF.

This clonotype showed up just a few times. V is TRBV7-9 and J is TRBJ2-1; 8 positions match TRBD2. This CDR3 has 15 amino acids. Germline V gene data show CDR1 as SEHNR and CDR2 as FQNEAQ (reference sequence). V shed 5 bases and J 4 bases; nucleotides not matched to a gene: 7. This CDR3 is CASSPGRVLYNEQFF. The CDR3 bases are TGTGCCAGCAGCCCCGGGAGGGTTCTTTACAATGAGCAGTTCTTC.